The clone carrying this TCR beta chain was picked up many times. Its antigen is still unknown. Unique molecular identifiers were incorporated when the TCRbeta library was constructed. TCRdb reprocessed the PCR reads with MiXCR, giving one entry per CDR3 protein. The data contain roughly 670,000 distinct CDR3 sequences, 10% to 15% of them singletons. The entry originates in a study of T-cell reconstitution after alpha-beta-depleted transplantation in children. The CDR3 runs to 15 residues. The trim removed 4 bases at V and 6 bases at J, leaving 6 bases unmatched. Germline V CDR1 and CDR2: SGHDT, YYEEEE. General study findings and limits: Once a year had passed after transplant, T-cell counts and diversity came mostly from newly produced T cells.

The TCR was taken from a girl aged 2-10 years with congenital amegakaryocytic thrombocytopenia, due to receive a stem cell transplant. The source material was PBMCs, sampled before TCRalphabeta/CD19-depleted stem cell transplant. The genes are TRBV5-6 and TRBJ1-3; 11 nucleotides line up with TRBD1. This CDR3 is CASSPRGQGENTIYF. The CDR3 nucleotides read TGTGCCAGCAGCCCGAGGGGACAGGGGGAAAACACCATATATTTT.